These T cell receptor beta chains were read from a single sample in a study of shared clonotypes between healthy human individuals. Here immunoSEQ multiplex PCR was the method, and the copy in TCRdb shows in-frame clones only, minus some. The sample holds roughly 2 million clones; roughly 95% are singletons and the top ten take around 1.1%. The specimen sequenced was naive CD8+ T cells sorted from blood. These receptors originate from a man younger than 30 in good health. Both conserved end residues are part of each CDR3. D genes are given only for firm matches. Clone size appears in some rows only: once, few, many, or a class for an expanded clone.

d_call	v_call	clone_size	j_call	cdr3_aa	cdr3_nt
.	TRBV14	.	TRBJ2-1	CASSQNYNEQFF	TGTGCCAGCAGCCAGAATTACAATGAGCAGTTCTTC
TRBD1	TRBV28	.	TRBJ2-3	CASSSGTGPGDPDTQYF	TGTGCCAGCAGTTCCGGGACAGGACCTGGGGATCCAGATACGCAGTATTTT
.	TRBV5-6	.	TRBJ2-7	CASSLSAGGLFYEQYF	TGTGCCAGCAGCTTGTCGGCAGGCGGACTGTTCTACGAGCAGTACTTC
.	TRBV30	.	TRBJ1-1	CAWSVGAGFEAFF	TGTGCCTGGAGTGTAGGGGCAGGGTTTGAAGCTTTCTTT
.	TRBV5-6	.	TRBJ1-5	CASAVGGNQPQHF	TGTGCCAGCGCCGTGGGGGGCAATCAGCCCCAGCATTTT
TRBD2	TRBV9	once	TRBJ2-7	CASSVGGLAEFYEQYF	TGTGCCAGCAGCGTAGGAGGACTAGCGGAGTTCTACGAGCAGTACTTC
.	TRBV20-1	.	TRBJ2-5	CSAFWETQYF	TGCAGTGCGTTCTGGGAGACCCAGTACTTC
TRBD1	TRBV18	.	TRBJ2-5	CASSPPGDRQETQYF	TGTGCCAGCTCACCACCGGGGGACAGACAAGAGACCCAGTACTTC
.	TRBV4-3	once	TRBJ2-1	CASSQDEGSINEQFF	TGCGCCAGCAGCCAAGATGAGGGCAGTATCAATGAGCAGTTCTTC
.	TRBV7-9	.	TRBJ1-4	CASSLTGALNEKLFF	TGTGCCAGCAGCTTAACAGGCGCTCTTAATGAAAAACTGTTTTTT
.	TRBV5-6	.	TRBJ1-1	CASSLDRGGTEAFF	TGTGCCAGCAGCTTGGATCGGGGCGGCACTGAAGCTTTCTTT
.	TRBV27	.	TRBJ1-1	CASAGTNTEAFF	TGTGCCAGTGCCGGGACAAACACTGAAGCTTTCTTT
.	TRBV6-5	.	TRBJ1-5	CASSYPSGPQHF	TGTGCCAGCAGTTACCCCTCGGGGCCCCAGCATTTT
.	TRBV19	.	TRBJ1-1	CASIDDTEAFF	TGTGCCAGTATTGATGACACTGAAGCTTTCTTT
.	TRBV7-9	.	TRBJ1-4	CASSNSGEANEKLFF	TGTGCCAGCAGCAACTCAGGTGAAGCAAATGAAAAACTGTTTTTT
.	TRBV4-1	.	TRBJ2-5	CASSAEGGQGAPNQETQYF	TGCGCCAGCAGCGCAGAGGGGGGGCAGGGGGCGCCGAACCAAGAGACCCAGTACTTC